These T cell receptor beta chains were read from a single sample in a study of cytomegalovirus exposure and HLA in healthy donors. The protocol was immunoSEQ multiplex PCR, while the TCRdb copy is restricted to in-frame clones and leaves out a portion. The table has roughly 130,000 clones, nearly 90% seen once. The sequenced sample was PBMCs. Source of these receptors: a woman between 18 and 30 years old in good health and CMV-seropositive. Each CDR3 is given with its conserved first and last residue. Each record gives: D gene, V gene, J gene, clone size, CDR3 length, CDR3 DNA, CDR3 protein. The D gene is left open where the match is weak. Some rows have no size entry. The others give once, few or many, or a class for an expanded clone.

>TRBD2|TRBV7-2|TRBJ2-7|once|15
TGTGCCAGCAGCTATAGCGGGGGCCTCTCCTACGAGCAGTACTTC
CASSYSGGLSYEQYF
>TRBD1|TRBV19|TRBJ1-5|NA|15
TGTGCCAGTAGCCCCAGCTTCGACAGGGATCAGCCCCAGCATTTT
CASSPSFDRDQPQHF
>NA|TRBV14|TRBJ1-1|NA|15
TGTGCCAGCAGCCAAGGACGGGGAGTCGGCACTGAAGCTTTCTTT
CASSQGRGVGTEAFF
>TRBD2|TRBV9|TRBJ2-1|NA|18
TGTGCCAGCAGCGTAGATCCCCGCCTAGCGGGGTCGTACAATGAGCAGTTCTTC
CASSVDPRLAGSYNEQFF
>NA|TRBV5-8|TRBJ2-4|NA|18
TGTGCCAGCAGCTTGGGCTTGGGGGGGGCTGGGTCCAAAAACATTCAGTACTTC
CASSLGLGGAGSKNIQYF
>NA|TRBV28|TRBJ1-2|NA|17
TGTGCCAGCAGTTCGGACACATTAGGAGGCGCCAGGGGTGGCTACACCTTC
CASSSDTLGGARGGYTF
>NA|TRBV19|TRBJ2-1|NA|15
TGTGCCAGTACGGGGTCGCGGACAGACTACAATGAGCAGTTCTTC
CASTGSRTDYNEQFF
>TRBD1|TRBV5-4|TRBJ2-3|once|14
TGTGCCAGCAGCACCGACAGGGTCACAGATACGCAGTATTTT
CASSTDRVTDTQYF
>NA|TRBV7-9|TRBJ1-1|NA|14
TGTGCCAGCAGCTTGGTGGGGCTGAACACTGAAGCTTTCTTT
CASSLVGLNTEAFF
>NA|TRBV5-4|TRBJ2-7|NA|13
TGTGCCAGCAGCCCGGGGTGGATGAACGAGCAGTACTTC
CASSPGWMNEQYF
>NA|TRBV5-5|TRBJ2-7|NA|14
TGTGCCAGCAGCTTGGTTGGCGGATCCTACGAGCAGTACTTC
CASSLVGGSYEQYF
>TRBD2|TRBV27|TRBJ2-1|NA|15
TGTGCCAGCAGTCCTCTAGCGGGGGGGCAGGATGAGCAGTTCTTC
CASSPLAGGQDEQFF
>NA|TRBV15|TRBJ2-1|once|16
TGTGCCACCAGCAGAGAGTGGGGGGGGCAAAGAAATGAGCAGTTCTTC
CATSREWGGQRNEQFF
>TRBD1|TRBV30|TRBJ1-2|NA|18
TGTGCCTGGAGTAAACCCTTTTCCGGACAGGGATCGTCCCTCGGCTACACCTTC
CAWSKPFSGQGSSLGYTF
>TRBD1|TRBV15|TRBJ1-1|NA|16
TGTGCCACGGAATTTGGGGACAGGGGGCTCTTCACTGAAGCTTTCTTT
CATEFGDRGLFTEAFF
>NA|TRBV30|TRBJ1-4|once|13
TGTGCCTGGGGAGGAGCAACTAATGAAAAACTGTTTTTT
CAWGGATNEKLFF
>NA|TRBV21-1|TRBJ2-2|NA|16
TGTGCCAGCAGCAAAGCGCGGGACGGGAACACCGGGGAGCTGTTTTTT
CASSKARDGNTGELFF
>NA|TRBV30|TRBJ1-6|NA|14
TGTGCCTGCCCAGGGGCCTCTCCGAATTCACCCCTCCACTTT
CACPGASPNSPLHF
>NA|TRBV7-2|TRBJ1-1|NA|15
TGTGCCAGCAGCTTAGAGGGGTTCGGGAACACTGAAGCTTTCTTT
CASSLEGFGNTEAFF
>NA|TRBV28|TRBJ1-1|NA|13
TGTGCCAGCACTCCGGAGCACCGAGTTGAAGCTTTCTTT
CASTPEHRVEAFF
>NA|TRBV5-4|TRBJ2-3|NA|15
TGTGCCAGCAGCTTGGACACGGGATCCACAGATACGCAGTATTTT
CASSLDTGSTDTQYF
>NA|TRBV7-9|TRBJ2-2|NA|15
TGTGCCAGCAGCTTCGGGACAACACACACCGGGGAGCTGTTTTTT
CASSFGTTHTGELFF
>NA|TRBV7-6|TRBJ1-1|NA|15
TGTGCCAGCAGCTTATACCCCGACAGGAACACTGAAGCTTTCTTT
CASSLYPDRNTEAFF
>NA|TRBV6-5|TRBJ1-5|NA|15
TGTGCCAGCAGTTACTCGGGAGGGAACAATCAGCCCCAGCATTTT
CASSYSGGNNQPQHF
>NA|TRBV2|TRBJ2-6|NA|16
TGTGCCAGCAGTGCGCTCCGTAGCTCTGGGGCCAACGTCCTGACTTTC
CASSALRSSGANVLTF
>NA|TRBV9|TRBJ2-3|NA|14
TGTGCCAGCAGCCCCCGCCCCAGGGGAGATACGCAGTATTTT
CASSPRPRGDTQYF
>NA|TRBV4-2|TRBJ2-7|NA|15
TGTGCCAGCAGCCAAGATACAGGGAGCGACTACGAGCAGTACTTC
CASSQDTGSDYEQYF
>NA|TRBV27|TRBJ1-3|NA|16
TGTGCCAGCAGTTTAACGCGGGGAGGGTCAGGAAACACCATATATTTT
CASSLTRGGSGNTIYF
>NA|TRBV11-2|TRBJ1-2|once|12
TGTGCCAGCAGCTCCGACAGCTATGGCTACACCTTC
CASSSDSYGYTF
>NA|TRBV28|TRBJ2-7|NA|15
TGTGCCAGCAGCCGCCCCCTACCCTGGGAGGACGAGCAGTACTTC
CASSRPLPWEDEQYF
>TRBD1|TRBV7-9|TRBJ1-2|NA|13
TGTGCCAGCAGCCCACAGGGGGACTATGGCTACACCTTC
CASSPQGDYGYTF
>NA|TRBV6-5|TRBJ1-1|NA|14
TGTGCCAGCAGTTACGACAGTATGAACACTGAAGCTTTCTTT
CASSYDSMNTEAFF
>TRBD1|TRBV4-1|TRBJ1-5|NA|16
TGCGCCAGCAGCCCGCCTGGACAGGATAGCAATCAGCCCCAGCATTTT
CASSPPGQDSNQPQHF
>NA|TRBV25-1|TRBJ1-1|NA|15
TGTGCCAGCAGTGAATCGGGAGTCCGGGGCACTGAAGCTTTCTTT
CASSESGVRGTEAFF
>NA|TRBV18|TRBJ2-1|NA|16
TGTGCCAGCTCACCAGGGTCCCTTGTGGGGGGAAATGAGCAGTTCTTC
CASSPGSLVGGNEQFF
>NA|TRBV29-1|TRBJ1-2|NA|13
TGCAGCGTTCGCCGAACCCTCCGGGATGGCTACACCTTC
CSVRRTLRDGYTF
>TRBD2|TRBV7-8|TRBJ2-2|NA|17
TGTGCCAGCAGCTTCGGGACTAGCGGGGGGTTGGTCGGGGAGCTGTTTTTT
CASSFGTSGGLVGELFF
>TRBD2|TRBV12-5|TRBJ2-2|NA|16
TGTGCTAGTGGTTTTTCTTTAGCGGGGAACACCGGGGAGCTGTTTTTT
CASGFSLAGNTGELFF
>NA|TRBV11-2|TRBJ1-2|NA|13
TGTGCCAGCAGCTTCGGACAAGGGAATGGCTACACCTTC
CASSFGQGNGYTF
>NA|TRBV6-4|TRBJ2-3|NA|16
TGTGCCAGCAGTGGGGGGACATCGGACGGAACAGATACGCAGTATTTT
CASSGGTSDGTDTQYF
>TRBD1|TRBV18|TRBJ1-1|once|16
TGTGCCAGCTCACGGGATAAGGGGGCTTCGAACACTGAAGCTTTCTTT
CASSRDKGASNTEAFF
>NA|TRBV5-4|TRBJ1-2|NA|14
TGTGCCAGCAGCTTGGACATTTCTAACTATGGCTACACCTTC
CASSLDISNYGYTF
>NA|TRBV30|TRBJ2-2|NA|17
TGTGCCTGGAGGGGGGACAACCGACTTGCGAACACCGGGGAGCTGTTTTTT
CAWRGDNRLANTGELFF
>TRBD2|TRBV7-8|TRBJ2-5|NA|15
TGTGCCAGCACCCTGGTGATAGCGGGAGGAGAGACCCAGTACTTC
CASTLVIAGGETQYF
>NA|TRBV2|TRBJ1-2|NA|14
TGTGCCAGCAGTGAGAAGGGTTTCGGAGGTGTCAACACCTTC
CASSEKGFGGVNTF
>NA|TRBV2|TRBJ1-4|NA|15
TGTGCCAGCAGGACCCCTAGGGGCACTAATGAAAAACTGTTTTTT
CASRTPRGTNEKLFF
>TRBD2|TRBV7-9|TRBJ2-7|NA|14
TGTGCCAGCAGCACGCCGGGACTAGTCGCCGAGCAGTACTTC
CASSTPGLVAEQYF
>NA|TRBV2|TRBJ2-5|once|16
TGTGCCAGCAGCGCAACCGGTCGCGCTACTCAAGAGACCCAGTACTTC
CASSATGRATQETQYF
>TRBD1|TRBV7-9|TRBJ1-2|NA|15
TGTGCCAGCAGCTTAGTCGGGACAGGGGGGAACGGCTACACCTTC
CASSLVGTGGNGYTF
>NA|TRBV28|TRBJ2-2|NA|16
TGTGCCAGCAGTCCCGGCGTAGCGGTTACTCCCGGGGAGCTGTTTTTT
CASSPGVAVTPGELFF
>TRBD1|TRBV2|TRBJ2-1|NA|14
TGTGCCACCAGGACAGGGGCATTGGGTGATGAGCAGTTCTTC
CATRTGALGDEQFF
>TRBD1|TRBV5-1|TRBJ2-1|NA|15
TGCGCCAGCAGCTTGACAGGGGGTTACGTGGATGAGCAGTTCTTC
CASSLTGGYVDEQFF